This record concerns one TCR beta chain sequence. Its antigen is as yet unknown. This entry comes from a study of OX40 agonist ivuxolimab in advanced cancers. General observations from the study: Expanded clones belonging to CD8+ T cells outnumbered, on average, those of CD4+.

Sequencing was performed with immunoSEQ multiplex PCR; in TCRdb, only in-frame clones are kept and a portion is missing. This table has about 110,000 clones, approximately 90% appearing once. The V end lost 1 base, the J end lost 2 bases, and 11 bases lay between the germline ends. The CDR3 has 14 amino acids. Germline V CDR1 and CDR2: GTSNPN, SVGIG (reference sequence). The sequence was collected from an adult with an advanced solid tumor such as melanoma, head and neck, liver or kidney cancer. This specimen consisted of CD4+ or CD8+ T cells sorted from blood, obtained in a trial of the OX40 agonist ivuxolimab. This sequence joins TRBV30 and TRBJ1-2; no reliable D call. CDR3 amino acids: CAWSAGQHNYGYTF. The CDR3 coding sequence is TGTGCCTGGAGTGCTGGGCAGCACAACTATGGCTACACCTTC.